This T cell receptor beta chain was recorded in a study of T cell changes during pregnancy in multiple sclerosis (dated by TCRdb to the late 2010s). General notes on the study: Changes in the T cell repertoire over the course of pregnancy were examined in this study in women with multiple sclerosis.

Trimming takes 4 bases from V and 1 base from J, and the germline ends sit 11 bases apart. As encoded in the germline V gene, CDR1 is MGHRA while CDR2 is YSYEKL. The CDR3 sequence holds 16 residues, the cysteine and phenylalanine included. The read is trimmed to its CDR3 DNA, 48 bases read in frame from base 1. In regard to this clone: Its antigen remains undetermined. Base qualities were left out, and no much larger clone turns up one base away.

The receptor library was made with the immunoSEQ multiplex PCR assay. Drawn from immuneACCESS, this table holds only the in-frame rearrangements with V and J called that TCRdb kept. Clones are partly lost; checked studies trace under half to an unresolved V gene and leave the rest unexplained. The sample table holds 35,000 to 50,000 clones, of which around 90% were seen once. Less than 5.5% of the sample lies in the top ten. The sequence came from a female donor in good health, enrolled as a control in a pregnancy study. The V and J genes are TRBV4-1 and TRBJ2-6; a tentative D match to TRBD1 spans 5 bases. The sequencing used peripheral blood, collected in the second trimester of pregnancy. The DNA sequence reads TGCGCCAGCAGCCCCCCAGGGCTTTCTGGGGCCAACGTCCTGACTTTC. It is translated as CASSPPGLSGANVLTF.